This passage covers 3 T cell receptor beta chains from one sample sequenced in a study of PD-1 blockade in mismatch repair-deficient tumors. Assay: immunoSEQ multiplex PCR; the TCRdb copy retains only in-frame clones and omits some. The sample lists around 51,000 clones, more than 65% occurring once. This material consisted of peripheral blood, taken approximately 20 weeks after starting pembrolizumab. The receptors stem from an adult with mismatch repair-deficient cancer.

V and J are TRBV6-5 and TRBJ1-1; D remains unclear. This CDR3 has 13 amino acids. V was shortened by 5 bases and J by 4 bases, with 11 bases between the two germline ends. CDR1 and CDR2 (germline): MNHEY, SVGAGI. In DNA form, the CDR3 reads TGTGCCAGCAGTCAACTCTATGGCACTGAAGCTTTCTTT. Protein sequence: CASSQLYGTEAFF.

The CDR3 is CASSPTGLASPGELFF. The CDR3 nucleotides read TGTGCCAGCAGCCCGACAGGGCTTGCATCCCCCGGGGAGCTGTTTTTT. The V call is TRBV7-2, the J call TRBJ2-2; TRBD1 matches 7 bases. CDR3 size: 16 residues. The J segment lost 6 bases and the V segment lost 5 bases, leaving 12 bases of the junction unmatched. Germline V gene sequence: CDR1 SGHTA, CDR2 FQGNSA.

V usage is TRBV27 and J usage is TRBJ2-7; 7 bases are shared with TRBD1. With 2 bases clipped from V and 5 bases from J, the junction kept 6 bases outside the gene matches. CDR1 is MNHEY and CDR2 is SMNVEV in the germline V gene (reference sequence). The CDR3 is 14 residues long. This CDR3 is CASSLQQGYNEQYF. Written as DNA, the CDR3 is TGTGCCAGCAGTTTACAACAGGGGTACAACGAGCAGTACTTC.